Presented here are 15 T cell receptor beta chains from one specimen sequenced in a study of monozygotic twins with cystic fibrosis. Clones were read by immunoSEQ multiplex PCR, and TCRdb kept only the in-frame ones, dropping some. The repertoire holds approximately 20,000 clones, with 95% to 98% as singletons. Material for sequencing was blood. Receptors were obtained from a girl aged 10 to 17 with cystic fibrosis.

The V gene is TRBV10-2, the J gene TRBJ2-1; D call uncertain. Trimming shortened V by 4 bases and J by 12 bases, and 13 bases separated the two germline ends. The CDR3 length is 12 residues. Looked up from germline, CDR1 is WSHSY and CDR2 is SAAADI. For the CDR3, the DNA is TGCGCCAGCAGTGTCAATCTGATGGGGCAGTTCTTC. The encoded protein is CASSVNLMGQFF.

This sequence joins TRBV19 and TRBJ2-1; 7 nucleotides line up with TRBD2. CDR1 is LNHDA, CDR2 SQIVND, per germline (reference sequence). The CDR3 sequence is 16 residues long. V lost 3 bases and J lost 6; bases outside the gene matches: 11. The CDR3: CASSIFGRETGNEQFF. The CDR3 bases are TGTGCCAGTAGTATTTTCGGGCGGGAGACTGGCAATGAGCAGTTCTTC.

The V call is TRBV2, the J call TRBJ1-2; maybe TRBD1 (5 bases). CDR3 length equals 14 residues. V lost 4 bases and J lost 8, with 17 bases in between. CDR1 and CDR2 from the germline V gene are SNHLY and FYNNEI. CDR3: CASSVTKWGEGYTF. DNA of the CDR3: TGTGCCAGCAGTGTTACCAAATGGGGGGAGGGCTACACCTTC.

This chain connects TRBV23-1 to TRBJ2-7, with a weak D call TRBD2 (6 bases). TRBV23-1 is identified as an open reading frame with a role that is uncertain. This CDR3 spans 14 amino acids. V was pared by 3 bases and J by 3 bases, with 12 bases between. In nucleotides, the CDR3 is TGCGCCAGCAGTCAGGCGGGGTTGGGCTACGAGCAGTACTTC. Translated: CASSQAGLGYEQYF.

The chain couples TRBV10-3 to TRBJ2-7; a weak D match, TRBD1 (6 bases). V was clipped by 4 bases and J by 4 bases, with 8 bases between them. CDR1 is ENHRY and CDR2 is SYGVKD in the germline V gene. The CDR3 is 12 residues long. The CDR3 DNA reads TGTGCCATCAGTGTAGACAGGTACGAGCAGTACTTC. Translating it yields CAISVDRYEQYF.

As DNA, the CDR3 is TGTGCCAGCAGGGGGACTCTCACAGATACGCAGTATTTT. Its translation is CASRGTLTDTQYF. This chain uses TRBV27 with TRBJ2-3; perhaps TRBD2 as D (6 bases). With 6 bases removed from V and 2 bases from J, the gap between germline ends came to 9 bases. Germline CDR1 is MNHEY and CDR2 is SMNVEV (reference sequence). The CDR3 extends over 13 amino acids.

The chain links TRBV7-3 to TRBJ2-1, with D unresolved. This CDR3 is built from 15 residues. V lost 4 bases to trimming and J lost 0 bases, with 10 bases between them. Looked up from germline, CDR1 is SGHTA and CDR2 is FQGTGA. The CDR3 nucleotides are TGTGCCAGCAGCTGGCGGAAGAGCTCCTACAATGAGCAGTTCTTC. Its protein product is CASSWRKSSYNEQFF.

The rearrangement links TRBV19 to TRBJ2-3; possible D gene TRBD2, 5 bases. Trimming took 9 bases from V and 2 from J, leaving 12 bases between them. From germline, CDR1 is LNHDA and CDR2 SQIVND (reference sequence). The CDR3 is 13 residues long. CDR3 in amino acids: CASTKRLTDTQYF. The CDR3 DNA is TGTGCCAGCACTAAGCGGCTCACAGATACGCAGTATTTT.

CDR3 region: CAWSDAGEAFF. In DNA form, the CDR3 reads TGTGCCTGGAGTGATGCAGGTGAAGCTTTCTTT. The rearrangement links TRBV30 to TRBJ1-1, with D hard to call. Trimming took 1 base from V and 7 from J, leaving 7 bases between them. Germline CDR1 is GTSNPN and CDR2 is SVGIG (reference sequence). The CDR3 runs 11 residues. Full variable domain (rest looked up from reference TRBV30 and TRBJ1-1): SQTIHQWPATLVQPVGSPLSLECTVEGTSNPNLYWYRQAAGRGLQLLFYSVGIGQISSEVPQNLSASRPQDRQFILSSKKLLLSDSGFYLCAWSDAGEAFFGQGTRLTVV.

This sequence joins TRBV14 and TRBJ2-1; TRBD2 aligns across 14 bases. The V gene's germline CDR1 is SGHDN and CDR2 FVKESK. Trimming cost V 5 bases and J 3 bases; bases outside gene matches: 9. The CDR3 length is 18 residues. The CDR3 DNA sequence: TGTGCCAGCAGCTACACGGGACTAGCGGGAGATTTCTACAATGAGCAGTTCTTC. Translation: CASSYTGLAGDFYNEQFF.

The chain is built from TRBV7-2 and TRBJ2-7; 8 bases fit TRBD2. After removal of 2 bases from V and 0 bases from J, the junction contained 9 bases not matched to a gene. There are 17 residues in the CDR3. Germline V gene sequence: CDR1 SGHTA, CDR2 FQGNSA. CDR3 protein: CASSLHTAGESSYEQYF. The DNA for the CDR3 is TGTGCCAGCAGCTTACATACAGCGGGGGAGAGCTCCTACGAGCAGTACTTC.

The rearrangement links TRBV29-1 to TRBJ2-2, with D tentatively TRBD2 (7 bases). This CDR3 has 16 amino acids. Germline CDR1 is SQVTM and CDR2 is ANQGSEA. Trimming pared 6 bases from V and 1 base from J, leaving 18 bases between. The CDR3 sequence: CSVGGRHLQNTGELFF. For the CDR3, the DNA is TGCAGCGTCGGGGGGCGGCATTTACAGAACACCGGGGAGCTGTTTTTT.

J is TRBJ1-4 and V is TRBV4-3, with D perhaps matching TRBD1 (5 bases). The germline V gene has CDR1 LGHNA and CDR2 YSLEER. This CDR3 has 15 amino acids. The germline V and J ends were trimmed by 4 bases and 0 bases, with 9 bases remaining between them. The CDR3: CASSPAGATNEKLFF. CDR3 in DNA: TGCGCCAGCAGCCCGGCGGGGGCAACTAATGAAAAACTGTTTTTT.

The V call is TRBV5-8, the J call TRBJ1-1; D is unresolved. V was clipped by 5 bases and J by 8 bases, with 10 bases between them. The CDR3 spans 11 residues. The germline CDR1 and CDR2 sequences are SGHTS and YDEGEE. The CDR3 reads CASRLILEAFF. CDR3 DNA: TGTGCCAGCAGGTTAATTTTGGAAGCTTTCTTT.

This chain connects TRBV6-5 to TRBJ2-1, with D perhaps matching TRBD1 (5 bases). Trimming removed 0 bases at V and 9 bases at J, with 15 bases between. From germline, CDR1 is MNHEY and CDR2 SVGAGI. This CDR3 has 15 residues. The CDR3 spells CASSYSSGALGEQFF. The CDR3 DNA sequence: TGTGCCAGCAGTTACTCGAGTGGGGCCTTGGGTGAGCAGTTCTTC.